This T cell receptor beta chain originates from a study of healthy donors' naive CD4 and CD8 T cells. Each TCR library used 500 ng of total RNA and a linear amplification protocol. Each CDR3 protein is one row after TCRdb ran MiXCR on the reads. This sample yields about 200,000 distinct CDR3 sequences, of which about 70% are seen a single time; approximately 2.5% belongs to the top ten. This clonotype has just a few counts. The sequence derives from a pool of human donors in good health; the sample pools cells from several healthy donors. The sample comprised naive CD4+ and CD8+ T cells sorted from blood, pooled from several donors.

CDR3 in amino acids: CASSRIYEQYF. In nucleotides, the CDR3 is TGTGCCAGCAGCCGTATCTACGAGCAGTACTTC. The chain couples TRBV12-3 or TRBV12-4 to TRBJ2-7; no definite D call. The V end lost 6 bases, the J end lost 3 bases, and 6 bases lay between the germline ends. The CDR3 sequence is 11 residues long.